A single sample is the source of the 19 T cell receptor beta chains below, sequenced in a study of shared clonotypes between healthy human individuals. Clones were sequenced by immunoSEQ multiplex PCR, and TCRdb holds only the in-frame ones, with some missing. This sample has approximately 700,000 clones; approximately 73% occur once, and the top ten carry 1.5% to 2%. Sequenced sample: memory CD4+ T cells sorted from blood. Subset meaning: CD45RA-negative fraction. The receptors shown here come from a woman under 40 in good health.

The chain carries TRBV7-9 and TRBJ2-7, with 8 bases that match TRBD1. After removal of 3 bases from V and 5 bases from J, the junction contained 6 bases not matched to a gene. The CDR3 spans 14 residues. Germline lookup yields CDR1 SEHNR and CDR2 FQNEAQ (reference sequence). CDR3 loop: CASSFSGQGDEQYF. The CDR3 DNA reads TGTGCCAGCAGCTTCAGTGGACAGGGCGACGAGCAGTACTTC.

The V and J genes are TRBV29-1 and TRBJ1-1; D possibly corresponds to TRBD1 (5 bases). Per the germline V gene, CDR1 is SQVTM and CDR2 is ANQGSEA. This CDR3 has 13 amino acids. V was shortened by 7 bases and J by 7 bases, with 19 bases between the two germline ends. The CDR3 reads CSGGKGRDSEAFF. In DNA, the CDR3 is TGCAGCGGGGGGAAGGGCCGGGATAGTGAAGCTTTCTTT.

For this clone: This specimen includes other DNA sequences encoding the same CDR3. This chain uses TRBV2 with TRBJ2-1, with 9 bases lining up with TRBD2. The CDR3 spans 15 residues. The germline V gene encodes CDR1 SNHLY and CDR2 FYNNEI. V was clipped by 5 bases and J by 0 bases; unmatched bases: 2. The chain's CDR3 is CASSYSGSSYNEQFF. CDR3 nucleotide sequence: TGTGCCAGCAGTTATAGCGGGAGCTCCTACAATGAGCAGTTCTTC.

The chain uses TRBV6-5 and TRBJ2-7; D is perhaps TRBD1 (6 bases). The CDR3 totals 13 residues. CDR1 MNHEY and CDR2 SVGAGI come from the germline V gene. Between the trimmed V and J ends, which lost 6 bases and 4 bases, there was a span of 13 bases. The CDR3 loop reads CASSKLGAYEQYF. CDR3 DNA: TGTGCCAGCAGCAAATTGGGGGCTTACGAGCAGTACTTC.

The rearrangement joins TRBV30 to TRBJ1-3, with 9 bases matching TRBD1. This CDR3 has 16 amino acids. Germline V gene sequence: CDR1 GTSNPN, CDR2 SVGIG (reference sequence). V lost 2 bases to trimming and J lost 1 base; unmatched junction nucleotides: 6. The DNA for the CDR3 is TGTGCCTGGAGTCAAGACAGGGGGGCATCTGGAAACACCATATATTTT. As protein: CAWSQDRGASGNTIYF.

The V gene is TRBV10-3, the J gene TRBJ1-1; D is ambiguous. This CDR3 contains 11 residues. Trimming stripped 8 bases from V and 1 base from J, with 5 bases between. Germline V gene lookup returns CDR1 ENHRY and CDR2 SYGVKD. The CDR3 region has the DNA TGTGCCATCGGTCAGAACACTGAAGCTTTCTTT. Its translation: CAIGQNTEAFF.

The chain links TRBV11-3 to TRBJ2-1; no clear D gene. The CDR3 has 15 residues. CDR1 is SGHNT, CDR2 YENEEA, per germline. V was pared by 1 base and J by 0 bases, with 7 bases between. In DNA form, the CDR3 reads TGTGCCAGCAGCTTAGCCCACCACTCCTACAATGAGCAGTTCTTC. This encodes CASSLAHHSYNEQFF.

The rearrangement joins TRBV7-7 to TRBJ1-2; no clear D gene. The CDR3 is 12 residues long. CDR1 is SSHAT and CDR2 is FNYEAQ in the germline V gene (reference sequence). Trimming shortened V by 2 bases and J by 5 bases, and 6 bases separated the two germline ends. The CDR3 here is CASSLTAYGYTF. CDR3 DNA: TGTGCCAGCAGCTTAACAGCTTATGGCTACACCTTC.

V and J are TRBV5-1 and TRBJ1-2, with 9 bases aligning to TRBD1. The CDR3 sequence is 14 residues long. Germline CDR1 SGHRS, CDR2 YFSETQ. Trimming at V came to 4 bases and at J to 2 bases, leaving 3 bases not matched to a gene. In DNA, the CDR3 is TGCGCCAGCAGCGGGACAGGGCAGAACTATGGCTACACCTTC. Translated, it gives CASSGTGQNYGYTF.

The rearrangement uses TRBV11-1 and TRBJ2-3, with D perhaps matching TRBD1 or TRBD2 (7 bases each). Germline V gene data show CDR1 as SGHAT and CDR2 as FQDESV (reference sequence). The V end was cut by 5 bases, the J end by 0 bases, with 15 bases between. CDR3 length: 16 residues. This CDR3 is CASSPWEGASTDTQYF. The CDR3 coding sequence is TGTGCCAGCAGCCCCTGGGAGGGGGCTAGCACAGATACGCAGTATTTT.

The V gene is TRBV28, the J gene TRBJ2-2; the D is unclear. The CDR3 extends over 12 amino acids. With 9 bases removed from V and 2 bases from J, the gap between germline ends came to 7 bases. CDR1 and CDR2 (germline): MDHEN, SYDVKM. CDR3 nucleotides: TGTGCCAGTACAGCTAACACCGGGGAGCTGTTTTTT. This encodes CASTANTGELFF. Using reference TRBV28 and TRBJ2-2 for the parts outside the CDR3, the full variable domain is DVKVTQSSRYLVKRTGEKVFLECVQDMDHENMFWYRQDPGLGLRLIYFSYDVKMKEKGDIPEGYSVSREKKERFSLILESASTNQTSMYLCASTANTGELFFGEGSRLTVL.

This clone showed up just a few times. The gene calls are TRBV14 and TRBJ2-1; 7 nucleotides align to TRBD2. The germline V gene has CDR1 SGHDN and CDR2 FVKESK. The CDR3 sequence is 15 residues long. Trimming cost V 1 base and J 5 bases; bases outside gene matches: 5. The CDR3 DNA sequence: TGTGCCAGCAGCCAAGCTGCGGGAGCCCACAATGAGCAGTTCTTC. Its translation: CASSQAAGAHNEQFF.

V usage is TRBV19 and J usage is TRBJ1-2; D might be TRBD1 (5 bases). This CDR3 contains 14 residues. Trimming removed 6 bases from V and 4 bases from J, with 15 bases in between. Looked up from germline, CDR1 is LNHDA and CDR2 is SQIVND (reference sequence). The CDR3 DNA reads TGTGCCAGTAGCCGGGGGAGGGGCCCCTATGGCTACACCTTC. Its protein is CASSRGRGPYGYTF.

The chain joins TRBV5-1 to TRBJ1-3; TRBD1 is a possible D gene (5 bases). Germline assignment: CDR1 SGHRS and CDR2 YFSETQ. The CDR3 is 13 residues long. V lost 0 bases, J lost 8 bases, and 9 bases lay in between. CDR3 in DNA: TGCGCCAGCAGCTTGGCCCAGGGAGACACCATATATTTT. This gives the protein CASSLAQGDTIYF.

V and J are TRBV11-2 and TRBJ1-1; possible D gene TRBD1, 5 bases. The CDR3 runs to 16 residues. V was trimmed by 1 base and J by 4 bases, leaving 16 bases between them. Germline V gene lookup returns CDR1 SGHAT and CDR2 FQNNGV. CDR3 DNA sequence: TGTGCCAGCAGCTTAGTGGTGCTACGGGGGGGCACTGAAGCTTTCTTT. The encoded protein is CASSLVVLRGGTEAFF.

This clone was counted a few times. The chain links TRBV7-9 to TRBJ1-1; no reliable D call. CDR1 is SEHNR and CDR2 is FQNEAQ in the germline V gene (reference sequence). With 5 bases removed from V and 1 base from J, the gap between germline ends came to 2 bases. CDR3 length: 11 residues. CDR3 in amino acids: CASSENTEAFF. The CDR3 nucleotides read TGTGCCAGCAGCGAGAACACTGAAGCTTTCTTT. Together with reference TRBV7-9 and TRBJ1-1, the CDR3 gives the full variable domain: DTGVSQNPRHKITKRGQNVTFRCDPISEHNRLYWYRQTLGQGPEFLTYFQNEAQLEKSRLLSDRFSAERPKGSFSTLEIQRTEQGDSAMYLCASSENTEAFFGQGTRLTVV.

The chain combines TRBV27 with TRBJ2-5; TRBD1 matches 8 bases. The CDR3 has 15 residues. The germline V gene has CDR1 MNHEY and CDR2 SMNVEV (reference sequence). V gave up 0 bases and J gave up 5 bases; unmatched junction bases: 5. The CDR3 sequence: CASSLSRQGAETQYF. DNA for the CDR3: TGTGCCAGCAGTTTATCGAGGCAGGGGGCGGAGACCCAGTACTTC.

The rearrangement links TRBV25-1 to TRBJ2-1, with a possible D match to TRBD2 (6 bases). Trimming shortened V by 1 base and J by 5 bases, and 21 bases separated the two germline ends. Germline CDR1 is MGHDK and CDR2 is SYGVNS. The CDR3 totals 18 residues. The CDR3 coding sequence is TGTGCCAGCAGTGAATCTGTTAAAGCGGGTTACCCGCACAATGAGCAGTTCTTC. Protein product: CASSESVKAGYPHNEQFF.

This chain connects TRBV28 to TRBJ1-2; TRBD1 might be the D (5 bases). The CDR3 length is 16 residues. CDR1 and CDR2 from the germline V gene are MDHEN and SYDVKM. V lost 7 bases, J lost 2 bases, and 20 bases lay in between. The CDR3 DNA reads TGTGCCAGCACTACCCCCACCAGGACAAAAAACTATGGCTACACCTTC. The encoded protein is CASTTPTRTKNYGYTF.